The 32 T cell receptor beta chains below come from one sample, sequenced in a study of blood T cells in healthy people across ages. A second PCR of about 7 to 12 cycles used a sample-barcoded 5' primer and a J-beta primer mix. TCRdb re-called the 5' RACE reads with MiXCR, one entry per CDR3 protein. The sample records more than 1.4 million distinct CDR3 sequences, approximately 42% being singletons. Input material: blood. The receptors derive from a woman between 18 and 30 years old in good health.

This clonotype was observed a handful of times. V gene TRBV6-2 or TRBV6-3 combines with J gene TRBJ2-7, with 7 nucleotides matching TRBD1. This CDR3 comprises 18 residues. V was clipped by 5 bases and J by 3 bases; unmatched bases: 19. CDR1 and CDR2 (germline): MNHEY, SVGEGT. The CDR3 DNA reads TGTGCCAGCAGTCCCGGGCTACAGGGGAAAGGAGCCGGCTACGAGCAGTACTTC. Translated, it gives CASSPGLQGKGAGYEQYF.

Note on this clonotype: One junction end disagrees with the germline gene, perhaps due to a read error. Written as DNA, the CDR3 is TGCACCAGCAGAGCTTATTCGGGGAATGAGCAGTTCTTC. The encoded protein is CTSRAYSGNEQFF. The V call is TRBV5-1, the J call TRBJ2-1, with a possible D match to TRBD2 (5 bases). The CDR3 runs 13 residues. Germline values: CDR1 SGHRS, CDR2 YFSETQ.

This clonotype has only a few counts. CDR3 DNA: TGTGCCAGCAGCCTACCTCTTGGAGCGGGGGGCACAGATACGCAGTATTTT. Translation gives CASSLPLGAGGTDTQYF. The rearrangement uses TRBV12-3 or TRBV12-4 and TRBJ2-3; 8 bases line up with TRBD2. After removal of 6 bases from V and 1 base from J, the junction contained 12 bases not matched to a gene. This CDR3 has 17 residues.

This clonotype was counted between two and nine times. The gene calls are TRBV27 and TRBJ1-1; the D is unclear. The CDR3 totals 13 residues. Between the trimmed V and J ends, which lost 6 bases and 6 bases, there was a span of 14 bases. Per the germline V gene, CDR1 is MNHEY and CDR2 is SMNVEV (reference sequence). The CDR3 loop is CASSPRVGAEAFF. The CDR3 nucleotides are TGTGCCAGCAGCCCTAGGGTCGGGGCTGAAGCTTTCTTT.

In its sample, this clonotype was seen many times. The chain links TRBV9 to TRBJ2-5; D is possibly TRBD1 (6 bases). CDR3 length: 14 amino acids. Trimming stripped 0 bases from V and 5 bases from J, with 11 bases between. Germline V gene sequence: CDR1 SGDLS, CDR2 YYNGEE. The chain's CDR3 is CASSVAVQGETQYF. The CDR3 DNA reads as TGTGCCAGCAGCGTAGCTGTCCAGGGGGAGACCCAGTACTTC.

In its sample, this clonotype was seen a few times. The rearrangement uses TRBV12-3 or TRBV12-4 and TRBJ1-2; possible D gene TRBD1, 6 bases. The CDR3 is 13 residues long. V lost 7 bases, J lost 6 bases, and 15 bases lay in between. CDR3 nucleotide sequence: TGTGCCAGCACTACCCCAGGGGCGGATGGCTACACCTTC. Its translation is CASTTPGADGYTF.

As DNA, the CDR3 is TGTGCCAGCAGCGTAGGGCCCTCCGTGGCCAACGTCCTGACTTTC. Amino acids: CASSVGPSVANVLTF. The rearrangement joins TRBV9 to TRBJ2-6; no reliable D call. V gave up 0 bases and J gave up 6 bases, with 10 bases separating them. The CDR3 has 15 amino acids. From germline, CDR1 is SGDLS and CDR2 YYNGEE.

This clonotype was recorded a few times. The chain uses TRBV20-1 and TRBJ2-7; TRBD1 aligns across 7 bases. V gave up 6 bases and J gave up 0 bases; unmatched junction bases: 8. CDR1 and CDR2 (germline): DFQATT, SNEGSKA (reference sequence). This CDR3 is built from 14 residues. The chain's CDR3 is CSAEQGIRSYEQYF. CDR3 in DNA: TGCAGTGCCGAACAGGGGATCCGCTCCTACGAGCAGTACTTC.

The gene calls are TRBV9 and TRBJ2-7; 9 nucleotides agree with TRBD2. The DNA end favors TRBJ2-5, so the J call may be wrong. The CDR3 runs to 16 residues. CDR1 is SGDLS and CDR2 is YYNGEE in the germline V gene. Here the CDR3 reads CASSASGGTDLETQYF. In DNA form, the CDR3 reads TGTGCCAGCAGCGCGAGCGGGGGGACCGACCTGGAGACCCAGTACTTC.

This clonotype was found many times. The rearrangement uses TRBV6-6 and TRBJ2-1, with D perhaps TRBD1 (6 bases). There are 15 residues in the CDR3. The V gene's germline CDR1 is MNHNY and CDR2 SVGAGI (reference sequence). The V end lost 6 bases, the J end lost 4 bases, and 16 bases lay between the germline ends. The CDR3 sequence is CASRPTGSGYNEQFF. The CDR3 DNA reads as TGTGCCAGCAGACCAACAGGGTCGGGGTACAATGAGCAGTTCTTC.

V gene TRBV20-1 combines with J gene TRBJ2-7, with 8 bases lining up with TRBD1. Per germline, CDR1 DFQATT and CDR2 SNEGSKA (reference sequence). The trim removed 5 bases at V and 1 base at J, leaving 4 bases unmatched. The CDR3 spans 13 residues. CDR3 sequence reads: CSAPTGVSYEQYF. CDR3 in DNA: TGCAGTGCTCCGACAGGGGTATCCTACGAGCAGTACTTC.

The V call is TRBV29-1, the J call TRBJ2-7, with 10 bases identical to TRBD1. Germline values: CDR1 SQVTM, CDR2 ANQGSEA. With V trimmed by 3 bases and J by 5 bases, 7 bases remained unmatched. The CDR3 is 14 residues long. CDR3: CSVDRQGALDEQYF. The CDR3 DNA reads as TGCAGCGTTGATAGACAGGGGGCCTTGGACGAGCAGTACTTC.

V gene TRBV4-1 combines with J gene TRBJ2-2, with D tentatively TRBD2 (5 bases). The CDR3 is 17 amino acids. Trimming removed 1 base at V and 11 bases at J, with 23 bases between. The germline V gene has CDR1 MGHRA and CDR2 YSYEKL. The CDR3 loop is CASSQAFSGLVRGELFF. CDR3 sequence (DNA): TGCGCCAGCAGCCAAGCTTTTTCCGGGCTGGTTCGGGGTGAGCTGTTTTTT.

This rearrangement joins TRBV6-1 to TRBJ2-1, with D possibly being TRBD1 (6 bases). The J call may be in error: the DNA end matches TRBJ2-7 better. The CDR3 has 17 residues. Germline CDR1 and CDR2: MNHNS and SASEGT. The chain's CDR3 is CASSTQSRDTTRREQYF. The CDR3 DNA is TGTGCCAGCAGTACGCAAAGCAGGGACACCACACGTCGGGAGCAGTACTTC.

The rearrangement joins TRBV15 to TRBJ2-6; D is uncertain. Deletions cut 0 bases from V and 2 bases from J, with 2 bases between. The CDR3 totals 14 residues. Germline V gene sequence: CDR1 LNHNV, CDR2 YYDKDF (reference sequence). The CDR3, as DNA: TGTGCCACCAGCAGAGATACTGGGGCCAACGTCCTGACTTTC. As protein: CATSRDTGANVLTF.

This clonotype was counted between two and nine times. V and J are TRBV29-1 and TRBJ2-7; 9 nucleotides agree with TRBD1. The CDR3 is made up of 13 amino acids. Germline assignment: CDR1 SQVTM and CDR2 ANQGSEA. Trimming cost V 6 bases and J 5 bases; bases outside gene matches: 8. The CDR3 region has the DNA TGCAGCGTCCTGACAGGGGGTGCCCACGAGCAGTACTTC. Translated, it gives CSVLTGGAHEQYF.

The CDR3 is CSARDRGTGDSGEQFF. The DNA of the CDR3 is TGCAGTGCTAGAGATAGGGGGACAGGGGATTCGGGTGAGCAGTTCTTC. The chain has TRBV20-1 and TRBJ2-1; 10 nucleotides agree with TRBD1. Germline V gives CDR1 DFQATT, CDR2 SNEGSKA (reference sequence). The trim removed 0 bases at V and 9 bases at J, leaving 11 bases unmatched. The CDR3 consists of 16 residues.

This chain uses TRBV4-2 with TRBJ1-2; D is unclear. V lost 5 bases, J lost 5 bases, and 12 bases lay in between. Germline values: CDR1 LGHNA, CDR2 YNFKEQ. This CDR3 contains 13 residues. As DNA, the CDR3 is TGTGCCAGCAGCTCCTCGGACTGGTATGGCTACACCTTC. Translation gives CASSSSDWYGYTF.

Written as DNA, the CDR3 is TGTGCCAGCAGTGATCAGGGCTTAAAGGACACCATATATTTT. As protein: CASSDQGLKDTIYF. The gene calls are TRBV2 and TRBJ1-3, with a weak D call TRBD1 (5 bases). CDR3 length: 14 amino acids. With 3 bases removed from V and 8 bases from J, the gap between germline ends came to 14 bases. Germline V gene lookup returns CDR1 SNHLY and CDR2 FYNNEI.

This rearrangement joins TRBV20-1 to TRBJ2-5, with 8 bases fitting TRBD2. V lost 0 bases and J lost 5; bases outside the gene matches: 11. This CDR3 has 16 residues. Looked up from germline, CDR1 is DFQATT and CDR2 is SNEGSKA (reference sequence). As DNA, the CDR3 is TGCAGTGCTAGAGATCTGCGGGGGGCGGTTATGGAGACCCAGTACTTC. It specifies CSARDLRGAVMETQYF.

This CDR3 reads CASSQSNSEQYF. CDR3 nucleotides: TGTGCCAGCAGCCAATCCAATTCCGAGCAGTACTTC. The rearrangement joins TRBV4-2 to TRBJ2-7; D gene unclear. V lost 2 bases, J lost 6 bases, and 8 bases lay in between. This CDR3 is built from 12 residues. Germline V gene data show CDR1 as LGHNA and CDR2 as YNFKEQ.

In the case of this clonotype: One end of the junction does not line up with germline, which may come from a read error. The chain joins TRBV2 to TRBJ2-5; 7 bases align to TRBD2. The CDR3 has 14 residues. Per germline, CDR1 SNHLY and CDR2 FYNNEI. The chain's CDR3 is CASSETSHFETQYF. The CDR3 DNA reads TGTGCCAGTAGTGAGACTAGCCACTTTGAGACCCAGTACTTC.

About this clonotype: This may be a read error: a much more frequent sequence differs by one nucleotide. The chain recombines TRBV29-1 with TRBJ2-5; D not resolved. The CDR3 contains 15 residues. The V gene's germline CDR1 is SQVTM and CDR2 ANQGSEA. The CDR3 is CNVEEGRTSQETQYF. The CDR3 nucleotides are TGCAACGTTGAAGAAGGCAGGACGTCCCAAGAGACCCAGTACTTC.

V and J are TRBV4-1 and TRBJ2-5; 8 nucleotides agree with TRBD2. V shed 2 bases, J shed 4 bases, and the junction held 3 bases outside the gene matches. The CDR3 is made up of 14 amino acids. The germline V gene has CDR1 MGHRA and CDR2 YSYEKL. This chain's CDR3 is CASSQSGGTETQYF. CDR3 bases: TGCGCCAGCAGCCAATCGGGGGGGACAGAGACCCAGTACTTC.

This chain uses TRBV25-1 with TRBJ2-1; unclear D gene. The V gene's germline CDR1 is MGHDK and CDR2 SYGVNS. The ends were cut back, 0 bases at V and 5 bases at J, with 11 bases in the middle. The CDR3 totals 15 residues. The CDR3 DNA reads TGTGCCAGCAGTGAATATGGCCACAAAAACAATGAGCAGTTCTTC. This translates into CASSEYGHKNNEQFF.

The genes are TRBV5-1 and TRBJ2-7, with 7 nucleotides matching TRBD1. Per the germline V gene, CDR1 is SGHRS and CDR2 is YFSETQ. J gave up 5 bases and V 4 bases, and 6 bases lay outside the gene matches. The CDR3 is 13 residues long. CDR3 bases: TGCGCCAGCAGCCTCGGGACAGAAAACGAGCAGTACTTC. Protein sequence: CASSLGTENEQYF. Filled out from reference TRBV5-1 and TRBJ2-7, the complete variable domain reads KAGVTQTPRYLIKTRGQQVTLSCSPISGHRSVSWYQQTPGQGLQFLFEYFSETQRNKGNFPGRFSGRQFSNSRSEMNVSTLELGDSALYLCASSLGTENEQYFGPGTRLTVT.

The chain combines TRBV3-1 with TRBJ2-7; D may be TRBD1 or TRBD2 (5 bases each). V was cut by 4 bases and J by 5 bases, with 12 bases left in between. Germline lookup yields CDR1 LGHDT and CDR2 YNNKEL (reference sequence). This CDR3 has 13 amino acids. CDR3 in amino acids: CASSLGTKNEQYF. The CDR3 bases are TGTGCCAGCAGCCTTGGGACCAAGAACGAGCAGTACTTC.

This clonotype was recorded a few times. CDR3 sequence: CSVEDGTGGNYGYTF. The CDR3 DNA sequence: TGCAGCGTTGAAGACGGGACAGGGGGCAACTATGGCTACACCTTC. This rearrangement joins TRBV29-1 to TRBJ1-2, with 12 bases identical to TRBD1. Unmatched junction bases numbered 1, after V lost 0 bases and J lost 2 bases. CDR1 is SQVTM, CDR2 ANQGSEA, per germline. CDR3 length: 15 amino acids.

This clonotype was seen more than once but under ten times. The chain carries TRBV20-1 and TRBJ2-6; the match to TRBD1 covers 11 bases. V gave up 6 bases and J gave up 8 bases; unmatched junction bases: 3. The CDR3 spans 13 residues. CDR1 and CDR2 (germline): DFQATT, SNEGSKA (reference sequence). The CDR3 region is CSAGTGGSNVLTF. DNA of the CDR3: TGCAGTGCGGGGACAGGGGGGTCCAACGTCCTGACTTTC.

J is TRBJ2-1 and V is TRBV6-2 or TRBV6-3, with D possibly being TRBD1 or TRBD2 (5 bases each). Trimming cost V 6 bases and J 4 bases, with 16 bases left between them. CDR3 size: 15 residues. CDR1 and CDR2 from the germline V gene are MNHEY and SVGEGT. Here the CDR3 reads CASSDGGAGYNEQFF. CDR3 coding DNA: TGTGCCAGCAGCGATGGTGGGGCGGGTTACAATGAGCAGTTCTTC.

This rearrangement joins TRBV6-5 to TRBJ1-2; maybe TRBD1 (5 bases). Trimming took off 7 bases at V and 4 bases at J, with 13 bases between the two ends. Germline assignment: CDR1 MNHEY and CDR2 SVGAGI. This CDR3 is 13 amino acids long. CDR3 DNA: TGTGCCAGCAAACAGACAGACTTCTATGGCTACACCTTC. Amino acids: CASKQTDFYGYTF.

This clonotype was counted many times. V usage is TRBV6-4 and J usage is TRBJ2-2; 8 nucleotides line up with TRBD2. Per germline, CDR1 MRHNA and CDR2 SNTAGT. This CDR3 comprises 18 residues. The V segment lost 0 bases and the J segment 5 bases; nucleotides outside the gene matches: 11. CDR3 protein: CASSDSGSGGRETGELFF. For the CDR3, the DNA is TGTGCCAGCAGTGACTCGGGAAGCGGGGGACGGGAAACCGGGGAGCTGTTTTTT.